This T cell receptor (beta chain) was sequenced during a study of blood T cells in healthy people across ages. Findings and caveats of the study: TCR beta diversity correlated strongly with naive T cell percentage. Among T cells, TCR beta diversity per million cells dropped roughly linearly as age rose. In long-lived donors, naive CD4+ cell counts and diversity exceeded those of aged donors.

A sample-barcoded 5' primer and a J-beta primer mix were used in a second PCR of roughly 6 to 11 cycles. One entry per CDR3 protein, called by TCRdb with MiXCR from the 5' RACE reads. Of approximately 810,000 distinct CDR3 sequences in the sample, under 40% were seen once. In this sample, this clonotype turned up a few times. What it binds is unknown. The extraction recovered at least 5 micrograms of total RNA per sample. Specimen: blood. The TCR comes from a man younger than 35 in good health.

The CDR3 DNA follows: TGTGCCAGCTCACCGGAAATGGGAGATACGCAGTATTTT. Encoded protein: CASSPEMGDTQYF. V is TRBV18 and J is TRBJ2-3; D is ambiguous. V was trimmed by 3 bases and J by 5 bases, leaving 9 bases between them. The CDR3 loop spans 13 amino acids. The germline V gene encodes CDR1 KGHSH and CDR2 LQKENI.